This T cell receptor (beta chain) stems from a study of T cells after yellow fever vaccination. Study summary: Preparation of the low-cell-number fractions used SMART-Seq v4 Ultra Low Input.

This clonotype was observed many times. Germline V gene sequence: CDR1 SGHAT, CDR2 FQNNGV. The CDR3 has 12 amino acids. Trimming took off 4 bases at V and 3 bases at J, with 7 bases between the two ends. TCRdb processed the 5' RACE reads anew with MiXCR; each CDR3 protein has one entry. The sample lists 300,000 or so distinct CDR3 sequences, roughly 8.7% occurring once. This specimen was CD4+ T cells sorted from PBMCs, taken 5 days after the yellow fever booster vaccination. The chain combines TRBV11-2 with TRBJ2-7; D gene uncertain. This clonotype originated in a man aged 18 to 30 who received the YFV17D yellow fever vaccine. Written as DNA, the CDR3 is TGTGCCAGCAGCTCTATACTCTACGAGCAGTACTTC. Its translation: CASSSILYEQYF.